This T cell receptor beta chain came from a study of T cell repertoires in cytomegalovirus infection. Study overall: Public TCR beta signature analysis indicated the presence of both CMV infection and matching HLA type.

Comment on this clonotype: Its antigen is unknown.

TCRdb passed the reads through MiXCR, listing each CDR3 protein once. The sample records hundreds of thousands of distinct CDR3 sequences, approximately 33% being singletons. Germline V gene sequence: CDR1 SGHAT, CDR2 FQNNGV. Losses at the gene ends were 1 base for V and 1 base for J; bases not matched to a gene: 5. The CDR3 length is 16 residues. The specimen was cultured CD8+ T cells from PBMCs, collected from culture after CMV antigen stimulation. The V call is TRBV11-2, the J call TRBJ2-7; TRBD1 aligns across 9 bases. This TCR derives from a human donor in good health (CMV status not recorded). Some clones in this sample may be carry-over from other donors' samples. The CDR3 here is CASSLGGTGFSYEQYF. The DNA for the CDR3 is TGTGCCAGCAGCTTAGGCGGGACAGGGTTTTCCTACGAGCAGTACTTC.